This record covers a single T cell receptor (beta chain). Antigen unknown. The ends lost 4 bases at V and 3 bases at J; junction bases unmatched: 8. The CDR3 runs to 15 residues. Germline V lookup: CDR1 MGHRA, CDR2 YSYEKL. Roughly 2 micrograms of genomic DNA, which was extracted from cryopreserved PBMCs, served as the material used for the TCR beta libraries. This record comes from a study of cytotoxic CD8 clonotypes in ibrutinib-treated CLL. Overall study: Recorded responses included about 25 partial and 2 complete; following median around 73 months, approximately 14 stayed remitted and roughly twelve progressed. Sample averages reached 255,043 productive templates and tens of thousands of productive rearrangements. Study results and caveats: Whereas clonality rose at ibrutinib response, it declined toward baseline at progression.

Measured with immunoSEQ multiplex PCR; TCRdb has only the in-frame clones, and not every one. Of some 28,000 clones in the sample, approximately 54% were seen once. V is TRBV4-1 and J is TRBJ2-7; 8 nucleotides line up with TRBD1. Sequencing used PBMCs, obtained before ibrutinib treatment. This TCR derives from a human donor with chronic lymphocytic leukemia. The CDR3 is CASSRLDREDYEQYF. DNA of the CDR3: TGCGCCAGCAGCCGCTTGGACAGGGAGGACTACGAGCAGTACTTC.